One sample yielded the 19 T cell receptor beta chains listed below, sequenced in a study of blood T cell repertoires in COVID-19. Assay: immunoSEQ multiplex PCR; the TCRdb copy retains only in-frame clones and omits some. The sample has more than 450,000 clones, about nine tenths seen once; the top ten hold around 0.64%. Specimen: PBMCs or T cells enriched from blood (not recorded which). The source is a woman aged 18-30 years who had recovered from COVID-19.

As for this clone: A read error may account for a junction end that differs from germline. This chain uses TRBV28 with TRBJ1-2, with a tentative D call TRBD1 (5 bases). The germline gives CDR1 MDHEN, CDR2 SYDVKM. The CDR3 runs to 11 residues. The CDR3 DNA reads as TGTGCCAGCAGCTGGGAGGGGACGGACTCCTTC. Residues: CASSWEGTDSF.

The chain employs TRBV20-1 and TRBJ2-5, with unresolved D. In germline, CDR1 is DFQATT, CDR2 SNEGSKA (reference sequence). V lost 3 bases, J lost 0 bases, and 5 bases lay in between. The CDR3 has 12 amino acids. CDR3 in amino acids: CSASSDQETQYF. The CDR3 DNA is TGCAGTGCTAGTTCCGACCAAGAGACCCAGTACTTC.

The chain combines TRBV28 with TRBJ1-4; D unclear. The V gene's germline CDR1 is MDHEN and CDR2 SYDVKM. Trimming took 7 bases from V and 8 from J, leaving 14 bases between them. The CDR3 totals 13 residues. The CDR3 DNA reads TGTGCCAGCACAGGTATAGTCGAGGAAAAACTGTTTTTT. Amino acids: CASTGIVEEKLFF.

This chain connects TRBV18 to TRBJ2-7; 8 bases fit TRBD1. V lost 4 bases, J lost 2 bases, and 4 bases stayed unmatched. The CDR3 has 14 residues. Germline V lookup: CDR1 KGHSH, CDR2 LQKENI. The CDR3 bases are TGTGCCAGCTCACACCGGGACAGGCCCTACGAGCAGTACTTC. Amino acids: CASSHRDRPYEQYF.

V gene TRBV7-2 combines with J gene TRBJ1-1; the D gene is possibly TRBD1 (5 bases). CDR1 is SGHTA, CDR2 FQGNSA, per germline. Trimming took 7 bases from V and 3 from J, leaving 15 bases between them. This CDR3 comprises 14 residues. CDR3 in DNA: TGTGCCAGCATCGGACAATTGGGTGACACTGAAGCTTTCTTT. Amino acids: CASIGQLGDTEAFF.

The CDR3 sequence: CASSYSSTGDEKLFF. The DNA for the CDR3 is TGTGCCAGCAGTTACTCGAGTACAGGGGATGAAAAACTGTTTTTT. The chain is built from TRBV6-6 and TRBJ1-4; 7 bases line up with TRBD1. CDR1 is MNHNY, CDR2 SVGAGI, per germline (reference sequence). The J segment lost 6 bases and the V segment lost 0 bases, leaving 4 bases of the junction unmatched. This CDR3 spans 15 amino acids.

With regard to this clone: Other DNA sequences within the sample encode an identical CDR3. The genes are TRBV5-1 and TRBJ1-1, with 8 nucleotides matching TRBD1. The CDR3 length is 15 residues. The V segment lost 4 bases and the J segment 5 bases; nucleotides outside the gene matches: 10. The V gene's germline CDR1 is SGHRS and CDR2 YFSETQ. CDR3 coding DNA: TGCGCCAGCAGCGAGGACAGGGAGGGGGATACTGAAGCTTTCTTT. It specifies CASSEDREGDTEAFF.

The chain recombines TRBV3-1 (or the pseudogene TRBV3-2) with TRBJ2-7; TRBD2 aligns across 7 bases. Germline V gene lookup returns CDR1 LGHDT and CDR2 YNNKEL (reference sequence). CDR3 length equals 15 residues. V gave up 0 bases and J gave up 2 bases; unmatched junction bases: 4. CDR3 region: CASSQDPAGAYEQYF. The CDR3 region has the DNA TGTGCCAGCAGCCAAGATCCGGCGGGGGCCTACGAGCAGTACTTC.

V gene TRBV11-2 combines with J gene TRBJ2-7, with 8 bases identical to TRBD1. This CDR3 is 16 amino acids long. Germline V gene data show CDR1 as SGHAT and CDR2 as FQNNGV. The V segment lost 0 bases and the J segment 5 bases; nucleotides outside the gene matches: 9. The CDR3 DNA follows: TGTGCCAGCAGCTTAGAAGTCAGGGGGCTGAGCGACGAGCAGTACTTC. Its translation is CASSLEVRGLSDEQYF.

The CDR3 DNA sequence: TGTGCCAGCTCACCACAGCCAGGGGGAACCTACGAGCAGTACTTC. It encodes CASSPQPGGTYEQYF. This sequence joins TRBV18 and TRBJ2-7, with 7 bases matching TRBD1. V gave up 1 base and J gave up 2 bases; unmatched junction bases: 5. The CDR3 loop spans 15 amino acids. Germline CDR1 KGHSH, CDR2 LQKENI.

The chain uses TRBV7-6 and TRBJ2-5; weak D call: TRBD2 (5 bases). The germline gives CDR1 SGHVS, CDR2 FNYEAQ. The CDR3 covers 13 residues. V shed 2 bases and J shed 4 bases, with 8 bases lying between them. The CDR3 nucleotides are TGTGCCAGCAGCTTAACACGGGGAGAGACCCAGTACTTC. This gives the protein CASSLTRGETQYF.

This rearrangement joins TRBV5-1 to TRBJ2-3; 8 nucleotides match TRBD1. Germline CDR1 and CDR2: SGHRS and YFSETQ. J was trimmed by 3 bases and V by 3 bases; bases with no gene match: 12. The CDR3 is 17 residues long. The CDR3 loop is CASSYPPGQALTDTQYF. CDR3 nucleotide sequence: TGCGCCAGCAGCTACCCACCGGGACAGGCGTTGACAGATACGCAGTATTTT.

The chain joins TRBV5-1 to TRBJ1-3; 7 bases fit TRBD1. Germline CDR1 SGHRS, CDR2 YFSETQ. After removal of 1 base from V and 2 bases from J, the junction contained 6 bases not matched to a gene. CDR3 size: 16 residues. The CDR3 loop reads CASSLSDRVTGNTIYF. CDR3 DNA sequence: TGCGCCAGCAGCTTGTCCGACAGGGTTACTGGAAACACCATATATTTT.

This clone was observed a few times. This rearrangement joins TRBV18 to TRBJ2-3; TRBD2 matches 14 bases. Germline-derived CDR1 and CDR2 are KGHSH and LQKENI. V lost 6 bases to trimming and J lost 4 bases; unmatched junction nucleotides: 12. CDR3 size: 18 residues. The CDR3 sequence: CASSTTSGGAILSDTQYF. The CDR3 DNA follows: TGTGCCAGCTCCACGACTAGCGGGGGGGCCATTCTATCAGATACGCAGTATTTT.

The chain recombines TRBV5-6 with TRBJ1-1; TRBD1 agrees at 9 bases. The V and J ends lost 0 bases and 8 bases, in that order; junction bases with no gene match: 5. There are 14 residues in the CDR3. Germline assignment: CDR1 SGHDT and CDR2 YYEEEE. This CDR3 reads CASSLADRGIEAFF. The CDR3 DNA is TGTGCCAGCAGCTTGGCGGACAGGGGCATAGAAGCTTTCTTT.

The chain joins TRBV7-2 to TRBJ1-5; D gene uncertain. Germline-derived CDR1 and CDR2 are SGHTA and FQGNSA. Deletions cut 1 base from V and 2 bases from J, with 15 bases between. This CDR3 is 17 amino acids long. CDR3 residues: CASSLVLTVGGNQPQHF. The CDR3 DNA is TGTGCCAGCAGCTTAGTTCTAACAGTCGGGGGCAATCAGCCCCAGCATTTT.

The V gene is TRBV29-1, the J gene TRBJ1-1; TRBD1 might be the D (5 bases). V lost 6 bases to trimming and J lost 0 bases, with 14 bases between them. Germline V lookup: CDR1 SQVTM, CDR2 ANQGSEA. This CDR3 contains 14 residues. In DNA form, the CDR3 reads TGCAGCGTGGGGGAAGGGGAGGTGAACACTGAAGCTTTCTTT. Protein sequence: CSVGEGEVNTEAFF.

This clone came up a few times. The CDR3 protein is CASSFGRQGDQPQHF. The CDR3 region has the DNA TGTGCCAGCAGTTTCGGCCGACAGGGAGATCAGCCCCAGCATTTT. The chain carries TRBV28 and TRBJ1-5; 7 bases are shared with TRBD1. Trimming at V came to 3 bases and at J to 5 bases, leaving 7 bases not matched to a gene. CDR1 is MDHEN and CDR2 is SYDVKM in the germline V gene. The CDR3 runs to 15 residues.

V and J are TRBV5-1 and TRBJ2-1; TRBD1 is a possible D gene (6 bases). The CDR3 spans 13 residues. Per the germline V gene, CDR1 is SGHRS and CDR2 is YFSETQ. Trimming shortened V by 4 bases and J by 6 bases, and 11 bases separated the two germline ends. This CDR3 is CASSTGQLNEQFF. The DNA for the CDR3 is TGCGCCAGCAGCACTGGACAGCTCAATGAGCAGTTCTTC.